These 27 T cell receptor beta chains were all obtained from the same sample, sequenced in a study of T cell changes during pregnancy in multiple sclerosis. The repertoire was sequenced with immunoSEQ multiplex PCR; TCRdb's copy has only in-frame clones and lacks some. The repertoire holds about 110,000 clones, with more than 80% as singletons. The sample in question was peripheral blood, obtained before pregnancy. These receptors all come from a female donor with multiple sclerosis, enrolled in a pregnancy study.

CDR3 loop: CASSLGSGRYEQYF. CDR3 nucleotides: TGTGCCAGCAGCCTGGGGAGCGGGAGATACGAGCAGTACTTC. The chain joins TRBV7-9 to TRBJ2-7; 8 nucleotides match TRBD2. V lost 5 bases, J lost 4 bases, and 7 bases stayed unmatched. The length of the CDR3 is 14 residues. Germline lookup yields CDR1 SEHNR and CDR2 FQNEAQ (reference sequence).

This chain links TRBV18 with TRBJ1-5; 7 bases map to TRBD1. Germline trimming cut 6 bases from V and 3 bases from J; bases unmatched to any gene: 5. Looked up from germline, CDR1 is KGHSH and CDR2 is LQKENI. CDR3 length: 14 residues. CDR3 in amino acids: CASSLGQHNQPQHF. CDR3 sequence (DNA): TGTGCCAGCTCCCTGGGACAGCACAATCAGCCCCAGCATTTT.

The V and J genes are TRBV5-1 and TRBJ2-7, with D possibly TRBD2 on 7 matching bases. This CDR3 is built from 15 residues. Per germline, CDR1 SGHRS and CDR2 YFSETQ. V lost 3 bases and J 7 bases, leaving 20 bases between the germline ends. CDR3 nucleotide sequence: TGCGCCAGCAGCTCGGGGACTACAGGGACGGAGGAGCAGTACTTC. Protein product: CASSSGTTGTEEQYF. The whole variable domain, remainder taken from reference TRBV5-1 and TRBJ2-7, is KAGVTQTPRYLIKTRGQQVTLSCSPISGHRSVSWYQQTPGQGLQFLFEYFSETQRNKGNFPGRFSGRQFSNSRSEMNVSTLELGDSALYLCASSSGTTGTEEQYFGPGTRLTVT.

The V gene is TRBV27, the J gene TRBJ1-5; tentatively, D is TRBD1 (5 bases). CDR3 size: 14 residues. The V end lost 6 bases, the J end lost 5 bases, and 14 bases lay between the germline ends. The germline CDR1 and CDR2 sequences are MNHEY and SMNVEV (reference sequence). CDR3 residues: CASRSWGVDQPQHF. The CDR3, as DNA: TGTGCCAGCAGGTCGTGGGGGGTCGATCAGCCCCAGCATTTT.

The chain combines TRBV5-1 with TRBJ1-6, with TRBD1 identical over 11 bases. The germline gives CDR1 SGHRS, CDR2 YFSETQ. The CDR3 is 16 residues long. Unmatched junction bases numbered 5, after V lost 3 bases and J lost 6 bases. In nucleotides, the CDR3 is TGCGCCAGCAGCTGGGGACAGGGGGTAGGTAATTCACCCCTCCACTTT. This encodes CASSWGQGVGNSPLHF.

This chain joins TRBV6-1 and TRBJ1-4; 7 nucleotides match TRBD1. The CDR3 consists of 12 residues. Losses at the gene ends were 6 bases for V and 10 bases for J; bases not matched to a gene: 5. The germline V gene has CDR1 MNHNS and CDR2 SASEGT. This CDR3 reads CASSNQGGKLFF. The CDR3, as DNA: TGTGCCAGCAGCAACCAGGGGGGAAAACTGTTTTTT.

V and J are TRBV7-6 and TRBJ1-4; possible D gene TRBD1, 6 bases. Trimming cost V 1 base and J 8 bases, with 23 bases left between them. The CDR3 is made up of 18 amino acids. Per germline, CDR1 SGHVS and CDR2 FNYEAQ. CDR3 DNA sequence: TGTGCCAGCAGCTTAGAGGGTAATAGGGGGAGTCGTGACGAAAAACTGTTTTTT. Translating gives CASSLEGNRGSRDEKLFF.

The chain carries TRBV28 and TRBJ2-1; perhaps TRBD2 as D (5 bases). The ends were cut back, 6 bases at V and 6 bases at J, with 12 bases in the middle. This CDR3 spans 13 amino acids. Germline V lookup: CDR1 MDHEN, CDR2 SYDVKM. CDR3 DNA: TGTGCCAGCAGACTCCAGGCGGGCAATGAGCAGTTCTTC. Translation gives CASRLQAGNEQFF.

There are a few counts of this clone. The V gene is TRBV6-4, the J gene TRBJ2-3, with TRBD1 identical over 7 bases. Unmatched junction bases numbered 5, after V lost 0 bases and J lost 2 bases. The germline gives CDR1 MRHNA, CDR2 SNTAGT. CDR3 length: 16 residues. CDR3 region: CASSDSAGGATDTQYF. The CDR3 nucleotides read TGTGCCAGCAGTGACTCGGCAGGGGGTGCCACAGATACGCAGTATTTT.

The V gene is TRBV4-1, the J gene TRBJ1-4, with 8 positions matching TRBD1. The CDR3 has 16 residues. Trimming cost V 4 bases and J 8 bases; bases outside gene matches: 12. From germline, CDR1 is MGHRA and CDR2 YSYEKL. The CDR3 region has the DNA TGCGCCAGCAGCCGGATGTCCGGGACAGGTGCCGAAAAACTGTTTTTT. It translates to CASSRMSGTGAEKLFF.

The rearrangement uses TRBV2 and TRBJ1-5; 9 nucleotides match TRBD1. This CDR3 contains 15 residues. J lost 7 bases, V lost 2 bases, and 6 bases had no gene match. CDR1 and CDR2 from the germline V gene are SNHLY and FYNNEI. For the CDR3, the DNA is TGTGCCAGCAGTGAACGGGACAGGGACGCCCAGCCCCAGCATTTT. As protein: CASSERDRDAQPQHF.

The CDR3, as DNA: TGTGCCAGCAGGACAGGGGGGACCCCCTACGAGCAGTACTTC. Protein sequence: CASRTGGTPYEQYF. V is TRBV7-9 and J is TRBJ2-7, with 9 bases identical to TRBD1. CDR1 and CDR2 from the germline V gene are SEHNR and FQNEAQ (reference sequence). Trimming removed 6 bases from V and 2 bases from J; junction bases left unmatched: 5. The CDR3 has 14 amino acids.

This clone was recorded a few times. The chain carries TRBV30 and TRBJ1-5, with 7 bases fitting TRBD1. The CDR3 runs 15 residues. Germline trimming cut 1 base from V and 2 bases from J; bases unmatched to any gene: 5. CDR1 is GTSNPN, CDR2 SVGIG, per germline (reference sequence). The CDR3 sequence: CAWSAGTEGNQPQHF. The CDR3 DNA is TGTGCCTGGAGTGCAGGGACAGAGGGCAATCAGCCCCAGCATTTT.

The chain recombines TRBV11-2 with TRBJ2-5; no clear D. V was trimmed by 1 base and J by 2 bases, leaving 5 bases between them. The germline V gene has CDR1 SGHAT and CDR2 FQNNGV. This CDR3 is built from 13 residues. As DNA, the CDR3 is TGTGCCAGCAGCTTAGGCGTACAAGAGACCCAGTACTTC. Encoded protein: CASSLGVQETQYF.

The chain uses TRBV7-7 and TRBJ2-7; 8 nucleotides agree with TRBD2. V shed 1 base and J 4 bases; nucleotides not matched to a gene: 9. The CDR3 has 16 residues. The germline CDR1 and CDR2 sequences are SSHAT and FNYEAQ (reference sequence). Written as DNA, the CDR3 is TGTGCCAGCAGCTTAGAGTTTGACGGGGGGGCTTACGAGCAGTACTTC. Its protein product is CASSLEFDGGAYEQYF.

This clone occurred once. This CDR3 reads CASSNLPTGRYNEQFF. In nucleotides, the CDR3 is TGTGCCAGTAGTAACCTTCCGACAGGGAGATACAATGAGCAGTTCTTC. The chain has TRBV19 and TRBJ2-1; 7 bases align to TRBD1. The length of the CDR3 is 16 residues. V lost 4 bases to trimming and J lost 4 bases; unmatched junction nucleotides: 10. The V gene's germline CDR1 is LNHDA and CDR2 SQIVND (reference sequence).

This chain joins TRBV6-1 and TRBJ2-7, with D perhaps TRBD1 (5 bases). Trimming removed 7 bases from V and 0 bases from J, with 10 bases in between. CDR1 and CDR2 (germline): MNHNS, SASEGT. The CDR3 length is 13 residues. The CDR3 region is CASKAGHSYEQYF. DNA for the CDR3: TGTGCCAGCAAGGCAGGGCACTCCTACGAGCAGTACTTC.

The V gene is TRBV27, the J gene TRBJ2-1, with 7 bases matching TRBD2. CDR3 size: 14 residues. The ends lost 4 bases at V and 9 bases at J; junction bases unmatched: 9. In germline, CDR1 is MNHEY, CDR2 SMNVEV (reference sequence). The CDR3 protein is CASSSSGLQFEQFF. In nucleotides, the CDR3 is TGTGCCAGCAGTTCTAGCGGCCTACAATTTGAGCAGTTCTTC.

The gene calls are TRBV11-3 and TRBJ1-4; possible D gene TRBD1, 5 bases. Germline V gives CDR1 SGHNT, CDR2 YENEEA. There are 15 residues in the CDR3. V lost 1 base, J lost 6 bases, and 12 bases lay in between. The CDR3 bases are TGTGCCAGCAGCTTAGTTCAGGGTGGCGATGAAAAACTGTTTTTT. Translation: CASSLVQGGDEKLFF.

The rearrangement uses TRBV7-8 and TRBJ1-1; tentatively, D is TRBD1 (6 bases). The CDR3 length is 15 residues. Germline values: CDR1 SGHVS, CDR2 FQNEAQ. Trimming cost V 1 base and J 0 bases, with 9 bases left between them. Here the CDR3 reads CASSLVQGMNTEAFF. CDR3 in DNA: TGTGCCAGCAGCTTAGTTCAGGGGATGAACACTGAAGCTTTCTTT.

Comments on this clone: The junction departs from germline at one end; a sequencing error may be responsible. The chain couples TRBV10-3 to TRBJ2-6, with D perhaps TRBD1 (5 bases). The CDR3 covers 15 residues. The germline gives CDR1 ENHRY, CDR2 SYGVKD. Here the CDR3 DNA reads TGTGCCATCAGTGCGTCCGGCTCTGGGGCCAACGTCCCGACTTTC. This translates into CAISASGSGANVPTF.

This clone was picked up a small number of times. The chain employs TRBV7-2 and TRBJ1-3; D is unclear. Trimming shortened V by 7 bases and J by 4 bases, and 14 bases separated the two germline ends. Per the germline V gene, CDR1 is SGHTA and CDR2 is FQGNSA. The CDR3 extends over 14 amino acids. CDR3: CASTSERKGNTIYF. As DNA, the CDR3 is TGTGCCAGCACCTCGGAGAGGAAAGGAAACACCATATATTTT.

In DNA, the CDR3 is TGTGCCAGCAGTACTCAAACAGGGCTCCTCCGTCGCTACACCTTC. Translated, it gives CASSTQTGLLRRYTF. The rearrangement uses TRBV25-1 and TRBJ1-2; weak D call: TRBD1 (6 bases). Germline CDR1 is MGHDK and CDR2 is SYGVNS. CDR3 length: 15 residues. V was clipped by 5 bases and J by 9 bases, with 22 bases between them.

The chain joins TRBV30 to TRBJ1-6; possibly TRBD1 for D (5 bases). The CDR3 has 12 residues. The germline V gene encodes CDR1 GTSNPN and CDR2 SVGIG (reference sequence). Trimming took off 4 bases at V and 9 bases at J, with 10 bases between the two ends. The CDR3 reads CAWTGSTSPLHF. DNA for the CDR3: TGTGCCTGGACAGGGTCCACTTCACCCCTCCACTTT.

This clone has just one count. The CDR3 here is CASSLGLLAGAITGELFF. Here the CDR3 DNA reads TGTGCCAGCAGCTTGGGCCTCCTAGCGGGGGCCATCACCGGGGAGCTGTTTTTT. This chain uses TRBV11-3 with TRBJ2-2; the match to TRBD2 covers 10 bases. Germline V CDR1 and CDR2: SGHNT, YENEEA. Trimming took 3 bases from V and 4 from J; bases not matched to a gene: 11. This CDR3 region has 18 residues. The full variable domain, rest sourced from reference TRBV11-3 and TRBJ2-2, is EAGVVQSPRYKIIEKKQPVAFWCNPISGHNTLYWYLQNLGQGPELLIRYENEEAVDDSQLPKDRFSAERLKGVDSTLKIQPAELGDSAVYLCASSLGLLAGAITGELFFGEGSRLTVL.

The chain is built from TRBV15 and TRBJ1-5; 10 positions agree with TRBD1. The CDR3 length is 15 residues. V shed 1 base, J shed 7 bases, and the junction held 4 bases outside the gene matches. Per the germline V gene, CDR1 is LNHNV and CDR2 is YYDKDF (reference sequence). CDR3 amino acids: CATSRGLDRGQPQHF. The CDR3 coding sequence is TGTGCCACCAGCAGAGGCCTGGACAGGGGGCAGCCCCAGCATTTT.

The chain recombines TRBV25-1 with TRBJ2-1, with 9 bases that match TRBD2. The CDR3 has 15 residues. Germline V gene data show CDR1 as MGHDK and CDR2 as SYGVNS. V was pared by 6 bases and J by 5 bases, with 8 bases of the junction left unmatched. The CDR3 protein is CASSLAGSGNNEQFF. DNA of the CDR3: TGTGCCAGCAGCCTAGCGGGATCAGGGAACAATGAGCAGTTCTTC.